This T cell receptor beta chain was recovered during a study of blood T cell repertoires in COVID-19. Study-wide background: In each case, the material was cDNA or gDNA derived from T cells, B-cell-depleted T cells, or PBMCs.

Methods used by the authors: Reference gene primer amplification yielded estimated nucleated cell counts. Data came from immunoSEQ multiplex PCR; TCRdb stores just in-frame clones and leaves some out. D and trimming come from the DNA, and the V and J calls and clone size come from that table. The table records 95,000 to 150,000 clones, roughly 79% of them present only once. The CDR3 length is 17 residues. The chain carries TRBV21-1 and TRBJ1-6. TRBV21-1 is noted as a pseudogene. This clonotype was sampled from a man between 70 and 80 years old with acute or convalescent COVID-19. Material: peripheral blood. CDR3 nucleotide sequence: TGTGCCAGCAGCAAAGAGAGGCAGGCTAGAGGGAATTCACCCCTCCACTTT. It yields the protein CASSKERQARGNSPLHF.